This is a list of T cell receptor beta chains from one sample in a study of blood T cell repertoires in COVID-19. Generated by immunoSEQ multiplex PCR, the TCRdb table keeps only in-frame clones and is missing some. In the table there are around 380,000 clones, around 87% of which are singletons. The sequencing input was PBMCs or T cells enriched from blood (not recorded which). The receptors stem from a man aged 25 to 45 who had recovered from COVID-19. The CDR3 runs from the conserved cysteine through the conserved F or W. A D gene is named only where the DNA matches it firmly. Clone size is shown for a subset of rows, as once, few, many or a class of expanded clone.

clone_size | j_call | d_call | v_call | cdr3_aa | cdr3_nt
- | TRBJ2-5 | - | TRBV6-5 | CASSYSRAPGQETQYF | TGTGCCAGCAGTTACTCGCGGGCTCCCGGGCAAGAGACCCAGTACTTC
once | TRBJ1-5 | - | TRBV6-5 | CATRGGNSNQPQHF | TGTGCCACCCGGGGGGGCAATAGCAATCAGCCCCAGCATTTT
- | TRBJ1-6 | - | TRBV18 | CASTSGALYNSPLHF | TGTGCCAGTACCAGTGGGGCCTTATATAATTCACCCCTCCACTTT
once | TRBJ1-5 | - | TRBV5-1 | CASSLEGTGQPQHF | TGCGCCAGCAGCTTGGAAGGCACAGGGCAGCCCCAGCATTTT
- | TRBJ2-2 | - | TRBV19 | CASSYSHTGELFF | TGTGCCAGTAGTTACAGCCACACCGGGGAGCTGTTTTTT
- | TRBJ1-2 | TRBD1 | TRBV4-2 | CASSPGQGSYGYTF | TGTGCCAGCAGCCCGGGACAGGGCAGCTATGGCTACACCTTC
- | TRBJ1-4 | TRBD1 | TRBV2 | CASSLDRAALEKLFF | TGTGCCAGCAGTCTCGACAGGGCCGCGCTTGAAAAACTGTTTTTT
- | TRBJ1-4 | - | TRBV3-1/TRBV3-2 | CASSQDQGWTNEKLFF | TGTGCCAGCAGCCAAGATCAGGGGTGGACTAATGAAAAACTGTTTTTT
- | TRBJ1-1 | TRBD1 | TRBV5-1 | CASSQQGGTEAFF | TGCGCCAGCAGCCAGCAGGGGGGCACTGAAGCTTTCTTT
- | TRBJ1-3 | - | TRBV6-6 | CASGENTIYF | TGTGCCAGCGGGGAGAACACCATATATTTT
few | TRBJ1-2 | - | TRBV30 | CAWTDTYYGYTF | TGTGCCTGGACGGACACCTACTATGGCTACACCTTC
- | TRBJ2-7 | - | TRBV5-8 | CASSPPISYEQYF | TGTGCCAGCAGCCCCCCTATCTCCTACGAGCAGTACTTC
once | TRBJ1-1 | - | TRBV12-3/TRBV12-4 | CASSRTRGAFF | TGTGCCAGCAGTCGGACAAGGGGAGCTTTCTTT
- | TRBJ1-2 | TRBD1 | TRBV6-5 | CASRKTGGDGYTF | TGTGCCAGCAGGAAGACAGGGGGTGATGGCTACACCTTC
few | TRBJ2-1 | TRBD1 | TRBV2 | CASPQGNNEQFF | TGTGCCAGCCCACAGGGGAACAATGAGCAGTTCTTC
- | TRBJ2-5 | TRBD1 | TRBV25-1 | CASSAPPAAGGGETQYF | TGTGCCAGCAGTGCCCCGCCAGCCGCAGGGGGTGGGGAGACCCAGTACTTC
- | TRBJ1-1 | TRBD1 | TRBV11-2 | CASSLGTGVNTEAFF | TGTGCCAGCAGCTTAGGGACAGGGGTGAACACTGAAGCTTTCTTT
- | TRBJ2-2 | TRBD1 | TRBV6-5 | CASSPGTAYTGELFF | TGTGCCAGCAGTCCCGGGACAGCCTACACCGGGGAGCTGTTTTTT
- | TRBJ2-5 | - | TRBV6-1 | CASSEAQGREETQYF | TGTGCCAGCAGTGAAGCGCAGGGCAGGGAAGAGACCCAGTACTTC
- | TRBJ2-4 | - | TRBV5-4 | CASSLGGQQYF | TGTGCCAGCAGCTTGGGAGGGCAGCAGTACTTC
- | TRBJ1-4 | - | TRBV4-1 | CASSQDTPATNEKLFF | TGCGCCAGCAGCCAAGATACACCTGCAACTAATGAAAAACTGTTTTTT
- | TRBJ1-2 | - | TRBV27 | CASSLFRGANYGYTF | TGTGCCAGCAGTTTATTTAGGGGCGCTAACTATGGCTACACCTTC
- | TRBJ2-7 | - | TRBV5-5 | CASSLFEQTYEQYF | TGTGCCAGCAGCTTGTTTGAACAGACCTACGAGCAGTACTTC
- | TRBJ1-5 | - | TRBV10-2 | CASSLSTEGDQPQHF | TGCGCCAGCAGTCTCTCGACTGAGGGAGATCAGCCCCAGCATTTT
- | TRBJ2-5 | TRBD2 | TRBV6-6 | CASSGPRLAMETQYF | TGTGCCAGCAGTGGCCCCAGACTAGCCATGGAGACCCAGTACTTC
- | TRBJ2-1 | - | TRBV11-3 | CASSRLQTGTNSEQFF | TGTGCCAGCAGCCGCCTCCAAACAGGGACTAACAGTGAGCAGTTCTTC
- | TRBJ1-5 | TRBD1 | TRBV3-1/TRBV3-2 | CASSLRTGDQPQHF | TGTGCCAGCAGCCTACGGACAGGGGATCAGCCCCAGCATTTT
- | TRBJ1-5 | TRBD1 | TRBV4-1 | CASSQARQGRQPQHF | TGCGCCAGCAGCCAAGCCAGACAGGGGCGACAGCCCCAGCATTTT
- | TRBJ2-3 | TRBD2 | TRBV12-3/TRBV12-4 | CASTAGGPYTQYF | TGTGCCAGCACCGCGGGGGGGCCTTATACGCAGTATTTT
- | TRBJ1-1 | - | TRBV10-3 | CAISWGPGGTEAFF | TGTGCCATCAGTTGGGGTCCAGGAGGCACTGAAGCTTTCTTT
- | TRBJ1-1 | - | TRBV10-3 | CAISASFKAFF | TGTGCCATCAGTGCCAGTTTTAAGGCTTTCTTT
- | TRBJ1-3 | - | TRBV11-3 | CASSAGPISSGNTIYF | TGTGCCAGCAGCGCGGGACCTATAAGCTCTGGAAACACCATATATTTT
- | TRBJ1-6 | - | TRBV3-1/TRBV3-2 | CASSQHANNSPLHF | TGTGCCAGCAGCCAGCATGCTAATAATTCACCCCTCCACTTT
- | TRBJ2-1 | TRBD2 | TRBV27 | CASSSMTSGNRRGNEQFF | TGTGCCAGCAGTTCGATGACTAGCGGAAACCGCCGAGGAAATGAGCAGTTCTTC
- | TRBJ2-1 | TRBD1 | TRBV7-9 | CASSMGQGSANEQFF | TGTGCCAGCAGCATGGGACAGGGGAGTGCGAATGAGCAGTTCTTC
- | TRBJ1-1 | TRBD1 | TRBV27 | CASSHPTGGFTEAFF | TGTGCCAGCAGTCACCCGACAGGGGGCTTCACTGAAGCTTTCTTT
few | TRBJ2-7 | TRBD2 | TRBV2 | CASSVSGAKYYEQYF | TGTGCCAGCAGCGTTAGCGGGGCAAAGTACTACGAGCAGTACTTC
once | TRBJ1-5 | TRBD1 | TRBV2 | CASSSGQGRHYSNQPQHF | TGTGCCAGCAGTTCTGGACAGGGGCGACATTATAGCAATCAGCCCCAGCATTTT
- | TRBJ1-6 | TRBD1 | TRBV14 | CASSLLTGGVSPLHF | TGTGCCAGCAGCCTATTGACAGGGGGCGTTTCACCCCTCCACTTT
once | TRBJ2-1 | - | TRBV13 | CASSLARGEQFF | TGTGCCAGCAGCTTAGCCCGGGGGGAGCAGTTCTTC
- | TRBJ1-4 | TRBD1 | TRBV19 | CASSIGLTGLNEKLFF | TGTGCCAGTAGTATCGGTCTGACAGGGCTTAATGAAAAACTGTTTTTT
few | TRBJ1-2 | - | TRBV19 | CASTATGVLYGYTF | TGTGCCAGTACAGCGACAGGAGTATTATATGGCTACACCTTC
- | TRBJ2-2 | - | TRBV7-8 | CASSFPGRSTTGELFF | TGTGCCAGCAGTTTTCCGGGGAGGTCGACCACCGGGGAGCTGTTTTTT
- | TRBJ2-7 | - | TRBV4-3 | CASSQEWVGSGPYEQYF | TGCGCCAGCAGCCAAGAGTGGGTGGGAAGCGGACCCTACGAGCAGTACTTC
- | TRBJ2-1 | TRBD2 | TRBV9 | CASSVGTSGGYEQFF | TGTGCCAGCAGCGTAGGGACTAGCGGGGGGTATGAGCAGTTCTTC
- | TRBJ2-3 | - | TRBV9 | CASSTSMVDTQYF | TGTGCCAGCAGCACAAGTATGGTAGATACGCAGTATTTT
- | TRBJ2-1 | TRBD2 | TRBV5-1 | CASSFRLAGSSYNEQFF | TGCGCCAGCAGCTTCAGACTAGCGGGGAGCTCCTACAATGAGCAGTTCTTC
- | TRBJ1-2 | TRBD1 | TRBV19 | CASSMGTGHRSEGYTF | TGTGCCAGTAGTATGGGGACAGGGCATCGATCAGAGGGCTACACCTTC
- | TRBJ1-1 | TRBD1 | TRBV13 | CASSPDRGLNTEAFF | TGTGCCAGCAGCCCAGACAGGGGTCTGAACACTGAAGCTTTCTTT
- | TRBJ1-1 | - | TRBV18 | CASSPRPRMNTEAFF | TGTGCCAGCTCACCACGGCCCCGAATGAACACTGAAGCTTTCTTT
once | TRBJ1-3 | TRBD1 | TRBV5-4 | CASSLGTGFGNTIYF | TGTGCCAGCAGCTTGGGGACAGGGTTTGGAAACACCATATATTTT
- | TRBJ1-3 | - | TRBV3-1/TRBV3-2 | CASSQDIWAYSGNTIYF | TGTGCCAGCAGCCAAGATATATGGGCCTACTCTGGAAACACCATATATTTT
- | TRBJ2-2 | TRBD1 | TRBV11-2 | CASSLLGDRGLEELFF | TGTGCCAGCAGCCTTTTGGGGGACAGGGGGCTTGAGGAGCTGTTTTTT
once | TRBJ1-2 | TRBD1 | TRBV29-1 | CSVKQGDYGYTF | TGCAGCGTCAAACAGGGGGACTATGGCTACACCTTC
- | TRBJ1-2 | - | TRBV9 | CASSAQGGFANYGYTF | TGTGCCAGCAGCGCACAGGGTGGGTTTGCTAACTATGGCTACACCTTC
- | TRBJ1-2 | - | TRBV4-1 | CASSQAHLDRSPSTGYGYTF | TGCGCCAGCAGCCAAGCCCACCTAGACAGGAGCCCTAGCACTGGGTATGGCTACACCTTC
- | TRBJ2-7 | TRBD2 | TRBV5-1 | CASSLGTTGYEQYF | TGCGCCAGCAGCTTAGGGACTACGGGCTACGAGCAGTACTTC
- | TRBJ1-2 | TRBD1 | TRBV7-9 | CASSLDRGNYGYTF | TGTGCCAGCAGCCTGGACAGGGGGAACTATGGCTACACCTTC
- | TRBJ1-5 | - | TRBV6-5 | CASGDRRSSNQPQHF | TGTGCCAGCGGCGACAGACGAAGTAGCAATCAGCCCCAGCATTTT